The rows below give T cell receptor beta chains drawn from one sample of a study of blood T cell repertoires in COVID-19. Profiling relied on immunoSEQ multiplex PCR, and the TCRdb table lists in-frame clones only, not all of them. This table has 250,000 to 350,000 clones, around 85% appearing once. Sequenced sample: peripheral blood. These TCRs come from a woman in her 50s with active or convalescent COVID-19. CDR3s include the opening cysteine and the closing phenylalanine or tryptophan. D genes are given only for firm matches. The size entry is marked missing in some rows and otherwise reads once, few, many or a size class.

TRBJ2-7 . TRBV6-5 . TGTGCCAGCAATTCAGGATTCTCCTACGAGCAGTACTTC CASNSGFSYEQYF
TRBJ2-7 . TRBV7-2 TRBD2 TGTGCCAGCAGCCCCCCGGGACTAGCGGTCTACGAGCAGTACTTC CASSPPGLAVYEQYF
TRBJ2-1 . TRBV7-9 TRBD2 TGTGCCAGCAGCCCCCGTCCTAGCGGCTCCTACAATGAGCAGTTCTTC CASSPRPSGSYNEQFF
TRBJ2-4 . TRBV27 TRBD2 TGTGCCAGCAGTATACTAGCGGGAGAGTCTCCGAACATTCAGTACTTC CASSILAGESPNIQYF
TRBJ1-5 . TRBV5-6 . TGTGCCAGCAGCTTGGCGCTGGCAGTCAATCAGCCCCAGCATTTT CASSLALAVNQPQHF
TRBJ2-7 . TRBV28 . TGTGCCAGCAGTTCCCGGGACACCATCGAGCAGTACTTC CASSSRDTIEQYF
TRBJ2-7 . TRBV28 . TGTGCCAGCAGTTTAGTATACTACGAGCAGTACTTC CASSLVYYEQYF
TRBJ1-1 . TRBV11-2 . TGTGCCAGCAGCTTAGGTTCATTGTGGGGCACGACTGAAGCTTTCTTT CASSLGSLWGTTEAFF
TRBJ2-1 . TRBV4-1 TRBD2 TGCGCCAGCAGCCAATCACCGGGACTAGACGATGAGCAGTTCTTC CASSQSPGLDDEQFF
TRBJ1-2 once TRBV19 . TGTGCCAGTAATGCTGGGGGGATGGGCGGCTACACCTTC CASNAGGMGGYTF
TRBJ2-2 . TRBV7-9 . TGTGCCAGCAGCTTCGGGAACACCGGGGAGCTGTTTTTT CASSFGNTGELFF
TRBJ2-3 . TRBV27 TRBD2 TGTGCCAGCAGCCACATAGCGGGAGTGGCCCCCGATACGCAGTATTTT CASSHIAGVAPDTQYF
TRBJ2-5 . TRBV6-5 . TGTGCCAGCAGTTACTGGGGGGGCGAGGGAGAGACCCAGTACTTC CASSYWGGEGETQYF
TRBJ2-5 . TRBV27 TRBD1 TGTGCCAGCAGTGTTCTACAGGGGACAAGGGAGACCCAGTACTTC CASSVLQGTRETQYF
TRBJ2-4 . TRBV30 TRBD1 TGTGCCCACGGGACAGGGGGCCCATTTCAGTACTTC CAHGTGGPFQYF
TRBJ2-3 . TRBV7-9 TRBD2 TGTGCCAGCAGCTTAGAAGGTGGCGGGACTAGCGTACCAGATACGCAGTATTTT CASSLEGGGTSVPDTQYF
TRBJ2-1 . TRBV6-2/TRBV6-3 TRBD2 TGTGCCAGCAGCGGACTAGCGGGAGGCTATGAGCAGTTCTTC CASSGLAGGYEQFF
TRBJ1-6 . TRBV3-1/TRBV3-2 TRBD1 TGTGCCAGCAGCCCGCGGGGACAGGGGAATTCACCCCTCCACTTT CASSPRGQGNSPLHF
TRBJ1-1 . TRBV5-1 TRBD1 TGCGCCAGCAGCTGGACAGGGGCGATTATGAACACTGAAGCTTTCTTT CASSWTGAIMNTEAFF
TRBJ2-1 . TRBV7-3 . TGTGCCAGCAGCTTAAACTATTTAAATGAGCAGTTCTTC CASSLNYLNEQFF
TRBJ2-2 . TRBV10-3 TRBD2 TGTGCCATCAGCGGGGGGGATACCGGGGAGCTGTTTTTT CAISGGDTGELFF
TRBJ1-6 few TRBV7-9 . TGTGCCAGCAGCCTCTCTGGAGATTATAATTCACCCCTCCACTTT CASSLSGDYNSPLHF
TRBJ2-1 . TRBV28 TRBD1 TGTGCCAGCACTACGGACAGGGATAGTGAGCAGTTCTTC CASTTDRDSEQFF
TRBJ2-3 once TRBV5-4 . TGTGCCAGCAGCGAGGGGGGGGGACTGTACACAGATACGCAGTATTTT CASSEGGGLYTDTQYF
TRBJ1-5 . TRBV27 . TGTGCCAGCAGTTTACCACTCCCGCGGGACTACAATCAGCCCCAGCATTTT CASSLPLPRDYNQPQHF
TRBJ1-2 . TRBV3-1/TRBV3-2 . TGTGCCAGCAGCCAAGAGATCCGGGATAACTATGGCTACACCTTC CASSQEIRDNYGYTF
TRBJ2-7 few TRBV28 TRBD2 TGTGCCAGCAGTCCGTTAGGGCTAGCGGACTACGAGCAGTACTTC CASSPLGLADYEQYF